The next 29 T cell receptor beta chains were all read from a single sample in a study of response to subunit inactivated influenza vaccine. TCRdb re-derived calls from the RT-PCR reads in MiXCR, one entry per CDR3 protein. This sample has 750,000 to 850,000 distinct CDR3 sequences, with less than 20% found just once. Here the sequenced sample was PBMCs from blood, taken 5 days after vaccination. The receptors were sampled from a man in his forties or fifties who received an inactivated influenza vaccine.

This clonotype has a handful of counts. The chain has TRBV20-1 and TRBJ2-1; 9 bases match TRBD2. The germline V gene encodes CDR1 DFQATT and CDR2 SNEGSKA (reference sequence). This CDR3 contains 15 residues. J was trimmed by 3 bases and V by 6 bases; bases with no gene match: 9. CDR3 region: CSAPDRGRDYNEQFF. As DNA, the CDR3 is TGCAGTGCCCCAGATCGCGGGAGGGACTACAATGAGCAGTTCTTC.

J is TRBJ2-2 and V is TRBV20-1, with TRBD2 identical over 11 bases. V gave up 2 bases and J gave up 6 bases; unmatched junction bases: 2. There are 14 residues in the CDR3. In germline, CDR1 is DFQATT, CDR2 SNEGSKA (reference sequence). CDR3 DNA: TGCAGTGCTAGACTAGCGGGAGGTTCCGGGGAGCTGTTTTTT. It translates to CSARLAGGSGELFF.

The chain combines TRBV20-1 with TRBJ1-6; maybe TRBD1 (5 bases). Germline V gene lookup returns CDR1 DFQATT and CDR2 SNEGSKA (reference sequence). CDR3 length equals 13 residues. V lost 3 bases to trimming and J lost 7 bases, with 10 bases between them. The CDR3 reads CSARTEENSPLHF. Here the CDR3 DNA reads TGCAGTGCTAGGACAGAAGAAAATTCACCCCTCCACTTT.

The chain employs TRBV6-1 and TRBJ2-1, with TRBD2 matching over 11 bases. V lost 5 bases and J lost 10; bases outside the gene matches: 10. The CDR3 has 15 amino acids. CDR1 is MNHNS, CDR2 SASEGT, per germline. CDR3 protein: CASSLSSSGGKEQFF. The DNA for the CDR3 is TGTGCCAGCAGTCTTAGTTCTAGCGGGGGGAAAGAGCAGTTCTTC.

The V call is TRBV4-3, the J call TRBJ2-2; 7 bases map to TRBD2. The CDR3 sequence is 14 residues long. J was trimmed by 6 bases and V by 4 bases; bases with no gene match: 5. Germline V lookup: CDR1 LGHNA, CDR2 YSLEER. The DNA for the CDR3 is TGCGCCAGCAGCCGGGGCCGGGGGGCCGGGGAGCTGTTTTTT. It yields the protein CASSRGRGAGELFF.

This clonotype was counted ten times or more. The V gene is TRBV5-6, the J gene TRBJ2-5; D perhaps matches TRBD1 (5 bases). Germline V CDR1 and CDR2: SGHDT, YYEEEE. CDR3 length equals 16 residues. V was cut by 4 bases and J by 5 bases, with 21 bases left in between. The CDR3, as DNA: TGTGCCAGCAGCCCCAGACCAGGGAACGAGGTGGAGACCCAGTACTTC. Amino acid sequence: CASSPRPGNEVETQYF.

The chain uses TRBV7-2 and TRBJ2-1, with 9 bases identical to TRBD2. Losses at the gene ends were 0 bases for V and 7 bases for J; bases not matched to a gene: 4. The CDR3 covers 15 residues. Germline V CDR1 and CDR2: SGHTA, FQGNSA. This CDR3 is CASSLAAGGVNEQFF. The DNA of the CDR3 is TGTGCCAGCAGCTTAGCGGCGGGAGGGGTTAATGAGCAGTTCTTC.

This clonotype was seen at least ten times. V and J are TRBV12-3 or TRBV12-4 and TRBJ2-1; 8 positions match TRBD2. This CDR3 contains 14 residues. Unmatched junction bases numbered 11, after V lost 7 bases and J lost 9 bases. CDR3 nucleotides: TGTGCCAGCAAGCCCAGCGGGAGAGCGGCTGAGCAGTTCTTC. Translated, it gives CASKPSGRAAEQFF.

This clonotype has a handful of counts. This chain's CDR3 is CASSRSGNGNQPQHF. The CDR3 DNA follows: TGTGCCAGCAGCCGATCAGGGAATGGCAATCAGCCCCAGCATTTT. This sequence joins TRBV12-3 or TRBV12-4 and TRBJ1-5, with D possibly being TRBD1 (5 bases). The CDR3 covers 15 residues. V lost 6 bases to trimming and J lost 2 bases, with 14 bases between them.

DNA for the CDR3: TGCAGTGCTAGAGAATCCCCTTGGGACACTGAAGCTTTCTTT. It encodes CSARESPWDTEAFF. This chain uses TRBV20-1 with TRBJ1-1, with no clear D. Per germline, CDR1 DFQATT and CDR2 SNEGSKA (reference sequence). The CDR3 length is 14 residues. Trimming shortened V by 0 bases and J by 3 bases, and 11 bases separated the two germline ends.

A few counts support this clonotype. This rearrangement joins TRBV28 to TRBJ2-5; D unresolved. There are 16 residues in the CDR3. Trimming took off 5 bases at V and 2 bases at J, with 18 bases between the two ends. In germline, CDR1 is MDHEN, CDR2 SYDVKM. CDR3 residues: CASSTPIRVFQETQYF. CDR3 coding DNA: TGTGCCAGCAGTACTCCGATAAGGGTATTTCAAGAGACCCAGTACTTC. Full variable domain (rest looked up from reference TRBV28 and TRBJ2-5): DVKVTQSSRYLVKRTGEKVFLECVQDMDHENMFWYRQDPGLGLRLIYFSYDVKMKEKGDIPEGYSVSREKKERFSLILESASTNQTSMYLCASSTPIRVFQETQYFGPGTRLLVL.

CDR3 bases: TGCAGCGTTGAAGCAGGGCGCAATCAGCCCCAGCATTTT. This gives the protein CSVEAGRNQPQHF. The chain has TRBV29-1 and TRBJ1-5; possibly TRBD1 for D (5 bases). In germline, CDR1 is SQVTM, CDR2 ANQGSEA. There are 13 residues in the CDR3. V was clipped by 1 base and J by 2 bases, with 6 bases between them.

In this sample, this clonotype turned up many times. The chain joins TRBV4-1 to TRBJ2-3; 7 nucleotides agree with TRBD1. V shed 5 bases, J shed 4 bases, and the junction held 12 bases outside the gene matches. This CDR3 contains 16 residues. CDR1 is MGHRA, CDR2 YSYEKL, per germline. The CDR3 is CASSARTGWDPDTQYF. CDR3 sequence (DNA): TGCGCCAGCAGCGCCCGGACAGGTTGGGACCCAGATACGCAGTATTTT.

This clonotype appeared a single time. For the CDR3, the DNA is TGTGCCAGCGTATTGGGGGAGAGGCCTAGTGAGCAGTTCTTC. Amino acid sequence: CASVLGERPSEQFF. The V call is TRBV7-9, the J call TRBJ2-1, with D possibly called TRBD1 or TRBD2 (5 bases each). Germline CDR1 is SEHNR and CDR2 is FQNEAQ (reference sequence). V lost 8 bases to trimming and J lost 9 bases, with 20 bases between them. The CDR3 extends over 14 amino acids.

In this sample, this clonotype turned up a few times. The chain carries TRBV6-2 or TRBV6-3 and TRBJ2-1, with a weak D call TRBD2 (5 bases). From germline, CDR1 is MNHEY and CDR2 SVGEGT. This CDR3 region has 15 residues. The ends were cut back, 2 bases at V and 6 bases at J, with 14 bases in the middle. The CDR3 is CASSYSLAVRNEQFF. In nucleotides, the CDR3 is TGTGCCAGCAGTTACAGCCTAGCCGTCCGCAATGAGCAGTTCTTC.

This clonotype was recorded a few times. V usage is TRBV20-1 and J usage is TRBJ2-1; D call uncertain. V dropped 1 base and J dropped 8 bases, with 15 bases sitting between them. The CDR3 has 14 amino acids. CDR1 is DFQATT and CDR2 is SNEGSKA in the germline V gene (reference sequence). CDR3 loop: CSARAPMAVDEQFF. The CDR3 bases are TGCAGTGCTAGAGCCCCGATGGCGGTGGATGAGCAGTTCTTC.

This clonotype was detected a few times. The chain is built from TRBV20-1 and TRBJ1-6; no clear D. Trimming stripped 3 bases from V and 6 bases from J, with 6 bases between. Germline CDR1 reads DFQATT; CDR2 reads SNEGSKA (reference sequence). CDR3 length: 12 amino acids. CDR3 residues: CSASDGNSPLHF. DNA for the CDR3: TGCAGTGCTAGCGACGGTAATTCACCCCTCCACTTT.

This CDR3 reads CASSQDREQETQYF. As DNA, the CDR3 is TGTGCCAGCAGCCAGGACAGGGAACAAGAGACCCAGTACTTC. This chain joins TRBV28 and TRBJ2-5; 8 bases are shared with TRBD1. The V and J ends lost 6 bases and 2 bases, in that order; junction bases with no gene match: 5. The CDR3 has 14 residues. CDR1 MDHEN and CDR2 SYDVKM come from the germline V gene.

The sample holds a few counts of this clonotype. V is TRBV5-1 and J is TRBJ2-2; 11 nucleotides match TRBD2. CDR1 is SGHRS, CDR2 YFSETQ, per germline. V shed 3 bases and J 3 bases; nucleotides not matched to a gene: 10. The CDR3 spans 18 residues. The chain's CDR3 is CASSWALAGGPDTGELFF. The CDR3 DNA reads as TGCGCCAGCAGCTGGGCGTTAGCGGGGGGGCCGGACACCGGGGAGCTGTTTTTT.

The rearrangement joins TRBV4-2 to TRBJ1-3, with TRBD1 matching 8 bases. Germline CDR1 LGHNA, CDR2 YNFKEQ. CDR3 length: 16 amino acids. V lost 4 bases, J lost 0 bases, and 5 bases stayed unmatched. The CDR3 region has the DNA TGTGCCAGCAGCCGGACAGGGATGGACTCTGGAAACACCATATATTTT. As protein: CASSRTGMDSGNTIYF.

This rearrangement joins TRBV6-5 to TRBJ1-2; unclear D gene. Trimming shortened V by 10 bases and J by 8 bases, and 17 bases separated the two germline ends. Germline V gene data show CDR1 as MNHEY and CDR2 as SVGAGI. The CDR3 loop spans 12 amino acids. CDR3 nucleotides: TGTGCCACCGCACCCCAGATAGGGGGCTACACCTTC. This sequence encodes CATAPQIGGYTF.

This chain links TRBV20-1 with TRBJ2-1, with D possibly TRBD2 on 5 matching bases. The CDR3 loop spans 14 amino acids. Germline loops: CDR1 DFQATT, CDR2 SNEGSKA (reference sequence). Deletions cut 3 bases from V and 1 base from J, with 10 bases between. The CDR3 DNA follows: TGCAGTGCTAGGGACGGGATGTCCTACAATGAGCAGTTCTTC. This codes for CSARDGMSYNEQFF.

This clonotype was seen a few times. This rearrangement joins TRBV4-1 to TRBJ1-1, with 7 bases identical to TRBD1. V trimming: 0 bases; J trimming: 1 base; junction bases outside the gene matches: 11. Germline V gene sequence: CDR1 MGHRA, CDR2 YSYEKL. CDR3 length: 18 amino acids. CDR3 sequence (DNA): TGCGCCAGCAGCCAAGAAGGTCTTTTGGGACAGCGGAACACTGAAGCTTTCTTT. As protein: CASSQEGLLGQRNTEAFF.

This rearrangement joins TRBV12-3 or TRBV12-4 to TRBJ2-3, with 8 bases identical to TRBD1. The CDR3 extends over 14 amino acids. The V gene end was trimmed by 8 bases and the J gene end by 3 bases; junction bases not matched to a gene: 7. The CDR3, as DNA: TGTGCCAGCGCCGACAGGGGTTTTACAGATACGCAGTATTTT. Protein: CASADRGFTDTQYF.

This clonotype was seen a handful of times. The rearrangement uses TRBV20-1 and TRBJ2-7, with D possibly being TRBD2 (6 bases). CDR1 is DFQATT and CDR2 is SNEGSKA in the germline V gene (reference sequence). The germline V and J ends were trimmed by 3 bases and 4 bases, with 16 bases remaining between them. The CDR3 totals 14 residues. The CDR3 is CSASISGVGYEQYF. The CDR3 bases are TGCAGTGCTAGTATCTCGGGAGTTGGGTACGAGCAGTACTTC.

This chain links TRBV5-1 with TRBJ2-1; no clear D gene. The V gene's germline CDR1 is SGHRS and CDR2 YFSETQ. V shed 0 bases and J shed 5 bases, with 12 bases lying between them. CDR3 size: 15 residues. The CDR3 DNA reads TGCGCCAGCAGCTTGGTTGGGATGACCGACAATGAGCAGTTCTTC. Encoded protein: CASSLVGMTDNEQFF.

The V gene is TRBV5-6, the J gene TRBJ2-7; unclear D gene. CDR3 length: 14 amino acids. The V gene lost 0 bases and the J gene lost 1 base, with 8 bases spanning the gap. CDR1 and CDR2 (germline): SGHDT, YYEEEE. The CDR3 protein is CASSLAPRSYEQYF. Here the CDR3 DNA reads TGTGCCAGCAGCTTGGCGCCTCGTTCCTACGAGCAGTACTTC.

This clonotype was picked up many times. This rearrangement joins TRBV7-2 to TRBJ2-7; D is perhaps TRBD1 (5 bases). The CDR3 length is 14 residues. Germline lookup yields CDR1 SGHTA and CDR2 FQGNSA. V lost 3 bases and J lost 5, with 14 bases in between. The CDR3 DNA is TGTGCCAGCAGCTTTTTTCAGGGCCCCAACGAGCAGTACTTC. Translation: CASSFFQGPNEQYF.

The chain is built from TRBV6-2 or TRBV6-3 and TRBJ2-7; D is possibly TRBD1 or TRBD2 (5 bases each). Germline CDR1 reads MNHEY; CDR2 reads SVGEGT. V dropped 2 bases and J dropped 0 bases, with 17 bases sitting between them. CDR3 size: 17 residues. This CDR3 is CASSYANFGAGSYEQYF. The CDR3 DNA reads TGTGCCAGCAGTTACGCAAATTTCGGGGCAGGCTCCTACGAGCAGTACTTC.